This T cell receptor beta chain is drawn from a study of cytomegalovirus exposure and HLA in healthy donors. Whole-study results and caveats: In a later analysis, several top co-occurrence clusters appeared linked to parvovirus B19, influenza, CMV and Epstein-Barr virus. Reportedly, cytomegalovirus status was diagnosed with high sensitivity and specificity.

This clone has a handful of counts. Antigen specificity is unknown. The CDR3 spans 15 residues. Germline V gene lookup returns CDR1 SGHTA and CDR2 FQGTGA. V shed 5 bases and J 0 bases; nucleotides not matched to a gene: 0. Unrecorded immune exposure was likely among donors, who were nominally healthy when sampled. Primers for the PCR totalled 60 Vbeta and 13 Jbeta. The protocol was immunoSEQ multiplex PCR, while the TCRdb copy is restricted to in-frame clones and leaves out a portion. Altogether about 94,000 clones are present, 6.5% to 8% being singletons, with the ten largest covering 2.3%. Sequences were obtained from PBMCs. This clonotype originated in a man aged 50 or older in good health and CMV-seronegative. The chain joins TRBV7-3 to TRBJ2-3, with 12 bases aligning to TRBD2. For the CDR3, the DNA is TGTGCCAGCAGCGGACTAGCGGGAAGCACAGATACGCAGTATTTT. Its translation: CASSGLAGSTDTQYF.